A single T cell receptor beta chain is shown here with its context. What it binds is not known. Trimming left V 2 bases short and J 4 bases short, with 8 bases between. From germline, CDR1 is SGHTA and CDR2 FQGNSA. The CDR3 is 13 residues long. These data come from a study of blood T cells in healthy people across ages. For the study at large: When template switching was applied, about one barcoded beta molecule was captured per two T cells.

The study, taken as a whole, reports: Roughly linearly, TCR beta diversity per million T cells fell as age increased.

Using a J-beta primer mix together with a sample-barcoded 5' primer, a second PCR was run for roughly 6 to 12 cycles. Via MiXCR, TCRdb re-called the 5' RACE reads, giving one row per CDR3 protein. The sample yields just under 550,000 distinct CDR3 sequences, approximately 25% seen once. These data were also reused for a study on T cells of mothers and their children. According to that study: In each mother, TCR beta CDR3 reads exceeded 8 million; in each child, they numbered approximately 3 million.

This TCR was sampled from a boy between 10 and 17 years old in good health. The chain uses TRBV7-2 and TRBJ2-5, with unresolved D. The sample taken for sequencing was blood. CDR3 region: CASSLTWGETQYF. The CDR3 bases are TGTGCCAGCAGCTTAACGTGGGGAGAGACCCAGTACTTC.